The rows below give T cell receptor beta chains drawn from one sample of a study of blood T cell repertoires in COVID-19. Repertoires were generated with immunoSEQ multiplex PCR, while TCRdb's copy carries only in-frame clones and drops some. This sample carries around 67,000 clones, about 89% of them seen once, and the ten largest clones take around 5.3%. Sequences were obtained from peripheral blood. Source of these receptors: a man aged 45-65 years with active COVID-19. Each CDR3 is given with its conserved first and last residue. D genes are given only for firm matches. The size field is filled for only some rows; it gives once, few, many or a size class.

d_gene	v_gene	abundance	j_gene	CDR3nt	CDR3aa
TRBD2	TRBV5-1	once	TRBJ2-7	TGCGCCAGCAGCTTGGCCGATTTAGCGGGACGGTACGAGCAGTACTTC	CASSLADLAGRYEQYF
TRBD2	TRBV27	NA	TRBJ2-7	TGTGCCAGCAGTTTTAGGTCTAGCGGGAGTTTAGGGGCCGAGCAGTACTTC	CASSFRSSGSLGAEQYF
TRBD1	TRBV4-2	NA	TRBJ1-1	TGTGCCAGCAGCCTCCAGAGAGACAGGGACACTGAAGCTTTCTTT	CASSLQRDRDTEAFF
NA	TRBV18	once	TRBJ1-1	TGTGCCAGCTCACCACTTGGACTCTTGAACACTGAAGCTTTCTTT	CASSPLGLLNTEAFF
TRBD2	TRBV11-1	NA	TRBJ2-1	TGTGCCAGCAGCCCCGGGGGCGGGAGGGCCCGGGGTAAGTTCTTC	CASSPGGGRARGKFF
TRBD1	TRBV28	NA	TRBJ2-7	TGTGCCAGCAGTTTACAGGGACAGGGCTACGAGCAGTACTTC	CASSLQGQGYEQYF
NA	TRBV30	once	TRBJ2-5	TGTGCCTGGAGTGTTAGAGGCAGGGGATCTTCGACCCAGTACTTC	CAWSVRGRGSSTQYF
NA	TRBV18	NA	TRBJ1-5	TGTGCCAGCTCCCGCCAAGCTCCCGATGGGCCCCAGCATTTT	CASSRQAPDGPQHF
NA	TRBV24-1	NA	TRBJ2-7	TGTGCCACCAGTGATCGACAGGAATACGAGCAGTACTTC	CATSDRQEYEQYF
TRBD1	TRBV18	NA	TRBJ1-1	TGTGCCAGCTCACCTCGGACAGGCAGTTTATCGGACACTGAAGCTTTCTTT	CASSPRTGSLSDTEAFF
NA	TRBV29-1	NA	TRBJ1-1	TGCAGCGTCCCGTCCCCAAGGGGGACTGAAGCTTTCTTT	CSVPSPRGTEAFF
NA	TRBV27	NA	TRBJ1-2	TGTGCCAGCAGGGGCAGACCTAACTATGGCTACACCTTC	CASRGRPNYGYTF
NA	TRBV10-3	NA	TRBJ2-7	TGTGCCATCAGGGGCGATTCCTACGAGCAGTACTTC	CAIRGDSYEQYF
NA	TRBV27	NA	TRBJ1-3	TGTGCCAGCAGTGAAGACAGGTACCGGAACACCATATATTTT	CASSEDRYRNTIYF
TRBD1	TRBV7-6	NA	TRBJ2-7	TGTGCCAGCAGCACGGGACAGGGTAACTACGAGCAGTACTTC	CASSTGQGNYEQYF
NA	TRBV6-5	NA	TRBJ2-5	TGTGCCAGCAGTTACTCCGGGGTCCTAGAGACCCAGTACTTC	CASSYSGVLETQYF
TRBD1	TRBV6-6	NA	TRBJ2-7	TGTGCCAGCAGTTACCGGACAGGGGCCTACTACGAGCAGTACTTC	CASSYRTGAYYEQYF
TRBD2	TRBV7-9	few	TRBJ2-4	TGTGCCAGCAGCTTAGCCGGGCTAGCGGGAGGGCCGCCCAAAAACATTCAGTACTTC	CASSLAGLAGGPPKNIQYF
NA	TRBV27	NA	TRBJ2-3	TGTGCCAGCAGTTTAAAGGGGGGCACAGATACGCAGTATTTT	CASSLKGGTDTQYF
NA	TRBV2	NA	TRBJ1-1	TGTGCCAGCAGTGTCAGGGTGGGCACTGAAGCTTTCTTT	CASSVRVGTEAFF
TRBD2	TRBV5-5	few	TRBJ2-1	TGTGCCAGCAGCTTAACTAGCGGTTACAATGAGCAGTTCTTC	CASSLTSGYNEQFF
NA	TRBV15	NA	TRBJ2-6	TGTGCCACCAGCAGAGGTCACGTAGGGGCCGGCTTCTCTGGGGCCAACGTCCTGACTTTC	CATSRGHVGAGFSGANVLTF
NA	TRBV11-3	NA	TRBJ1-1	TGTGCCAGCAGCCACGACAGTAACACTGAAGCTTTCTTT	CASSHDSNTEAFF